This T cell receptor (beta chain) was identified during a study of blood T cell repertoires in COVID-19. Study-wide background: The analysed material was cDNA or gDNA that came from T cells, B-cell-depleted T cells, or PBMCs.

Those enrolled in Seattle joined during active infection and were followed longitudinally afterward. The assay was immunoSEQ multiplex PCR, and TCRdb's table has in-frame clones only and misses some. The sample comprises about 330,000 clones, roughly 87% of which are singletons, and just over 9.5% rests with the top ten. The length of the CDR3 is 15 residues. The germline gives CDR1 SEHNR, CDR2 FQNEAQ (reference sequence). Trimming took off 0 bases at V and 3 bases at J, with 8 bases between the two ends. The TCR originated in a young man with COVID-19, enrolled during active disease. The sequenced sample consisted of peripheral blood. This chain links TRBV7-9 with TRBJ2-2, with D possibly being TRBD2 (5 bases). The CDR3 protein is CASSLAGLYTGELFF. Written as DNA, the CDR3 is TGTGCCAGCAGCTTAGCCGGACTTTACACCGGGGAGCTGTTTTTT.